This T cell receptor beta chain was sequenced during a study of identical twins. The study, taken as a whole, reports: Zero-insertion findings could be partly confounded by invariant cells (MAIT and iNKT cells).

Ten or more counts support this clonotype. The antigen remains undetermined. The CDR3 consists of 12 residues. Germline assignment: CDR1 DFQATT and CDR2 SNEGSKA (reference sequence). V lost 5 bases and J lost 2, with 9 bases in between. TCRdb processed the 5' RACE reads anew with MiXCR; each CDR3 protein has one entry. The table lists approximately 410,000 distinct CDR3 sequences, 15% to 20% of them singletons, with 12% in the top ten. This receptor was taken from a man in his fifties or sixties in good health. Input material: naive T cells sorted from blood. The chain couples TRBV20-1 to TRBJ2-5, with D hard to call. For the CDR3, the DNA is TGCAGTGCTTCGGGCACGCAAGAGACCCAGTACTTC. It yields the protein CSASGTQETQYF.